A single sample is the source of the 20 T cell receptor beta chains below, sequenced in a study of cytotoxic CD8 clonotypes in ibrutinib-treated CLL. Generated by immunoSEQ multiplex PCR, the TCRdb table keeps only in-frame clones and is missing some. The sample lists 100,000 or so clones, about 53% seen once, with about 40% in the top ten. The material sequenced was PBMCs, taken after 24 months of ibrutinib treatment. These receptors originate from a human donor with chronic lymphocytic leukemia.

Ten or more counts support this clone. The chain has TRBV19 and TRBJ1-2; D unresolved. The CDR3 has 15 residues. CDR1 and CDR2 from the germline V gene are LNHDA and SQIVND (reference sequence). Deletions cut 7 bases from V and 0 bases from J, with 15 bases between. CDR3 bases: TGTGCCAGTACCGTTACCGGAGACTCTAACTATGGCTACACCTTC. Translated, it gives CASTVTGDSNYGYTF.

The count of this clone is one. The CDR3 DNA is TGTGCCGGGACTAGGGGACAGGGCGGCAATGAGCAGTTCTTC. It is translated as CAGTRGQGGNEQFF. This chain links TRBV9 with TRBJ2-1, with D maybe TRBD1 (9 bases). Germline lookup yields CDR1 SGDLS and CDR2 YYNGEE. The V end lost 10 bases, the J end lost 6 bases, and 20 bases lay between the germline ends. The CDR3 runs to 14 residues.

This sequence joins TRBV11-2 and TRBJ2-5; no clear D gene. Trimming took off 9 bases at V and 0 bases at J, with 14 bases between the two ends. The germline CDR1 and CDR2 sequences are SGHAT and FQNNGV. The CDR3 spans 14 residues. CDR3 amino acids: CASTPTRYQETQYF. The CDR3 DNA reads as TGTGCCAGTACCCCGACCCGGTACCAAGAGACCCAGTACTTC.

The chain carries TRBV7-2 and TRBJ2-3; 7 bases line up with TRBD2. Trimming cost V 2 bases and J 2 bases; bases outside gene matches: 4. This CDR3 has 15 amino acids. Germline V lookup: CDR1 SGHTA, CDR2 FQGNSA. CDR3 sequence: CASSLPAGNTDTQYF. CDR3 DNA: TGTGCCAGCAGCTTACCAGCGGGAAACACAGATACGCAGTATTTT.

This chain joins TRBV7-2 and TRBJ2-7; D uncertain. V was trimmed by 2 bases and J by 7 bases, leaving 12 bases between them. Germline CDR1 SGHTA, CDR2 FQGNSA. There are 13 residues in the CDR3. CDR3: CASSLSWPREQYF. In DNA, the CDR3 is TGTGCCAGCAGCTTATCTTGGCCCAGGGAGCAGTACTTC.

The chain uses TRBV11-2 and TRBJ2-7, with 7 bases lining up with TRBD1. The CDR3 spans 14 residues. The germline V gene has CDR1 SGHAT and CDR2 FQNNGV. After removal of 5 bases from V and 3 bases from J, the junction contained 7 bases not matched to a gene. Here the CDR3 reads CASSPDRLYYEQYF. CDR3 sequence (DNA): TGTGCCAGCAGCCCGGACAGGCTATACTACGAGCAGTACTTC.

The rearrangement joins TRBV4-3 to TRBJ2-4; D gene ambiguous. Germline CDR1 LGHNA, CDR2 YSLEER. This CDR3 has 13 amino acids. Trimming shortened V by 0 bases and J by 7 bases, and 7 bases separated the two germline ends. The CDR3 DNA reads TGCGCCAGCAGCCAAGAGGGGTTGAACATTCAGTACTTC. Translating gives CASSQEGLNIQYF.

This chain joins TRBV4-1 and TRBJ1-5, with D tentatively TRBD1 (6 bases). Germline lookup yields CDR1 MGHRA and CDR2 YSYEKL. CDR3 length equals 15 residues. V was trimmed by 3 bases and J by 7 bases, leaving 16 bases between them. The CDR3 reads CASSHQADSLQPQHF. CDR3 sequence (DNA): TGCGCCAGCAGCCACCAGGCGGACAGTCTCCAGCCCCAGCATTTT.

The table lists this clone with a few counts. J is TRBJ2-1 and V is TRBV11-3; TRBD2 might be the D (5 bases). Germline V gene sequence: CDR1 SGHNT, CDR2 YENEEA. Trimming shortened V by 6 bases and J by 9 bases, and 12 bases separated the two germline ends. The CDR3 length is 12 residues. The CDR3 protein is CASSFTGFEQFF. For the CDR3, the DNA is TGTGCCAGCAGTTTTACGGGGTTTGAGCAGTTCTTC.

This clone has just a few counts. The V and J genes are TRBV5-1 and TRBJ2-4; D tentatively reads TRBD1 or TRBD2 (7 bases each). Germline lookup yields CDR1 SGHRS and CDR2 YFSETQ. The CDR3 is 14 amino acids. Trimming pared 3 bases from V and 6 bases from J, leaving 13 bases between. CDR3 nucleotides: TGCGCCAGCAGCTCCCCAGGGGGGGGAAACATTCAGTACTTC. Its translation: CASSSPGGGNIQYF.

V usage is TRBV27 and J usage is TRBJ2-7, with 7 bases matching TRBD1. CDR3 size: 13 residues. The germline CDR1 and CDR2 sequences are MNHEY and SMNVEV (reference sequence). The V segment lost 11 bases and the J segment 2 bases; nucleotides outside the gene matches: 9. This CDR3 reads CAADRVRPYEQYF. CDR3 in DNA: TGTGCCGCTGACAGGGTGCGTCCCTACGAGCAGTACTTC.

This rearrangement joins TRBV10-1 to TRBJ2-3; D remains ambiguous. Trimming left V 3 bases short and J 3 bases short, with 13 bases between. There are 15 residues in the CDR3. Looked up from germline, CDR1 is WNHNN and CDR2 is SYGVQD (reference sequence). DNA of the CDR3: TGCGCCAGCAGTGATTCTCCCCCAACAACAGATACGCAGTATTTT. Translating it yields CASSDSPPTTDTQYF.

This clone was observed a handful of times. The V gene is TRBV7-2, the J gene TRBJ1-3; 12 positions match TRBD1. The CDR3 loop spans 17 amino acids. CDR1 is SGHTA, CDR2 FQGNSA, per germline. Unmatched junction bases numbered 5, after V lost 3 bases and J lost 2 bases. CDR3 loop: CASSFTGTGGTGNTIYF. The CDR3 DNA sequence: TGTGCCAGCAGCTTTACCGGGACAGGGGGCACTGGAAACACCATATATTTT.

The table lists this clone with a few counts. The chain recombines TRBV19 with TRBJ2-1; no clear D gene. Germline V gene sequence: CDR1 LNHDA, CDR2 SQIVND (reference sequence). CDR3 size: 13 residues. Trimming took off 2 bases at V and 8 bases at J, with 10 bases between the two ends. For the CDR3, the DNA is TGTGCCAGTAGTATAAGTCCCCGTTATGAGCAGTTCTTC. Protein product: CASSISPRYEQFF.

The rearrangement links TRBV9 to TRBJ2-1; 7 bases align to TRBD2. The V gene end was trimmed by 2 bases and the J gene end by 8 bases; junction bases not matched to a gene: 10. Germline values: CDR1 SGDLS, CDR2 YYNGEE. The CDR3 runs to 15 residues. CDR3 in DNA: TGTGCCAGCAGCGTGGGCGGGACTACCATTCATGAGCAGTTCTTC. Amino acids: CASSVGGTTIHEQFF.

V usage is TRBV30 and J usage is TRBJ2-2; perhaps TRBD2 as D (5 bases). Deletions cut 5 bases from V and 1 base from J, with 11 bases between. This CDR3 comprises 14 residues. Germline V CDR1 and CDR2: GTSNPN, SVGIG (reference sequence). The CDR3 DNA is TGTGCCTGGGAGGCGGGTATGAACACCGGGGAGCTGTTTTTT. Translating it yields CAWEAGMNTGELFF.

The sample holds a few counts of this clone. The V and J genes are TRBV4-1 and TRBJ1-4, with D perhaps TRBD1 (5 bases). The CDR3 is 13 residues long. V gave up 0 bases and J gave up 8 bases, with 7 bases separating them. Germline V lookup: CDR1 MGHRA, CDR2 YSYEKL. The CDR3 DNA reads TGCGCCAGCAGCCAAGACCCAGGGGAAAAACTGTTTTTT. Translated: CASSQDPGEKLFF.

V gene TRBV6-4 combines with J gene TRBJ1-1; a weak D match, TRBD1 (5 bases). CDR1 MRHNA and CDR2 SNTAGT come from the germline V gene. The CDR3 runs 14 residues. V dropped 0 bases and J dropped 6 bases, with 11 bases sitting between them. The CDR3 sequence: CASSDSPGLAEAFF. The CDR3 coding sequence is TGTGCCAGCAGTGACTCGCCAGGGTTGGCTGAAGCTTTCTTT.

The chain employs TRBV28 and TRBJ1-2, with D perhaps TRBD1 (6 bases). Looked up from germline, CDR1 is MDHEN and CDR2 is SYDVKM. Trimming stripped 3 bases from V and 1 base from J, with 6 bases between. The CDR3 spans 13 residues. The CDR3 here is CASSLGHNYGYTF. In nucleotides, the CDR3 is TGTGCCAGCAGTTTGGGACATAACTATGGCTACACCTTC.

CDR3 region: CASSLGVGNTGELFF. CDR3 sequence (DNA): TGCGCCAGCAGCTTGGGGGTAGGGAACACCGGGGAGCTGTTTTTT. V usage is TRBV5-1 and J usage is TRBJ2-2; D unresolved. The CDR3 is 15 amino acids. V lost 0 bases and J lost 1, with 7 bases in between. Germline V gene sequence: CDR1 SGHRS, CDR2 YFSETQ.